This T cell receptor beta chain was captured in a study of T cells in Graves' hyperthyroidism and ophthalmopathy. Study as a whole: Sampling of peripheral blood happened at initial diagnosis, prior to any treatment.

RNA transcripts served as the template for amplifying TCR beta CDR3 regions. An initial round of RT-PCR targeting the TCR CDR3 relied on the HTBI primer set. From the multiplex PCR reads, TCRdb called clonotypes with MiXCR, one entry per CDR3 protein. This table holds some 760,000 distinct CDR3 sequences, about 14% found once. The trim removed 2 bases at V and 4 bases at J, leaving 9 bases unmatched. This CDR3 comprises 18 residues. The germline CDR1 and CDR2 sequences are SNHLY and FYNNEI. This clonotype was detected many times. This sequence originates from a woman aged 18-30 years with Graves' hyperthyroidism. V gene TRBV2 combines with J gene TRBJ1-5; TRBD1 agrees at 12 bases. What was sequenced was blood. In DNA form, the CDR3 reads TGTGCCAGCAGTGAATTAGGGACAGGGGGCGAGGGAAATCAGCCCCAGCATTTT. Translating it yields CASSELGTGGEGNQPQHF.